Below are 7 T cell receptor beta chains sequenced from a single sample in a study of blood T cell repertoires in COVID-19. The data were produced by immunoSEQ multiplex PCR, yet TCRdb's version contains in-frame clones alone and is incomplete. Of 45,000 to 60,000 clones in the sample, roughly 86% were seen once. The sequenced sample was peripheral blood. Receptor source: a woman older than 75 with acute or convalescent COVID-19.

The chain uses TRBV5-1 and TRBJ1-1, with 10 bases that match TRBD1. Trimming took 4 bases from V and 4 from J; bases not matched to a gene: 4. The length of the CDR3 is 14 residues. Germline V gene lookup returns CDR1 SGHRS and CDR2 YFSETQ. The chain's CDR3 is CASSPRTGGTEAFF. CDR3 DNA: TGCGCCAGCAGCCCAAGGACAGGGGGCACTGAAGCTTTCTTT.

The genes are TRBV2 and TRBJ1-3; D is unclear. Germline values: CDR1 SNHLY, CDR2 FYNNEI. V lost 2 bases to trimming and J lost 0 bases, with 5 bases between them. This CDR3 region has 14 residues. The CDR3: CASSERDSGNTIYF. CDR3 DNA sequence: TGTGCCAGCAGTGAAAGAGACTCTGGAAACACCATATATTTT.

The chain combines TRBV4-1 with TRBJ2-5; D is uncertain. This CDR3 has 14 residues. Germline lookup yields CDR1 MGHRA and CDR2 YSYEKL. The ends were cut back, 0 bases at V and 4 bases at J, with 9 bases in the middle. CDR3 protein: CASSQDAGRETQYF. The CDR3 DNA reads TGCGCCAGCAGCCAAGACGCAGGTCGAGAGACCCAGTACTTC.

In this sample, this clone turned up once. The chain links TRBV2 to TRBJ1-4, with TRBD1 matching 9 bases. This CDR3 region has 14 residues. After removal of 4 bases from V and 7 bases from J, the junction contained 4 bases not matched to a gene. The germline gives CDR1 SNHLY, CDR2 FYNNEI. The CDR3 loop is CASSVEDRGEKLFF. DNA of the CDR3: TGTGCCAGCAGTGTGGAGGACAGGGGTGAAAAACTGTTTTTT.

The V and J genes are TRBV5-1 and TRBJ2-5; a possible D gene is TRBD2 (6 bases). This CDR3 region has 16 residues. Trimming removed 4 bases at V and 3 bases at J, with 19 bases between. CDR1 is SGHRS, CDR2 YFSETQ, per germline. CDR3 in amino acids: CASSPFLGTEKETQYF. CDR3 DNA sequence: TGCGCCAGCAGCCCGTTCCTCGGGACTGAAAAAGAGACCCAGTACTTC.

The V call is TRBV5-1, the J call TRBJ2-3; the match to TRBD1 covers 7 bases. Germline V gene sequence: CDR1 SGHRS, CDR2 YFSETQ. With 4 bases clipped from V and 4 bases from J, the junction kept 3 bases outside the gene matches. This CDR3 has 13 amino acids. CDR3 region: CASSTGEPDTQYF. The CDR3 DNA reads TGCGCCAGCAGCACAGGGGAGCCAGATACGCAGTATTTT.

This chain uses TRBV6-5 with TRBJ1-4, with D possibly being TRBD1 (5 bases). There are 14 residues in the CDR3. V was trimmed by 2 bases and J by 8 bases, leaving 12 bases between them. The germline V gene has CDR1 MNHEY and CDR2 SVGAGI. The CDR3 here is CASSYTQGIEKLFF. The CDR3 bases are TGTGCCAGCAGTTACACCCAGGGAATAGAAAAACTGTTTTTT.